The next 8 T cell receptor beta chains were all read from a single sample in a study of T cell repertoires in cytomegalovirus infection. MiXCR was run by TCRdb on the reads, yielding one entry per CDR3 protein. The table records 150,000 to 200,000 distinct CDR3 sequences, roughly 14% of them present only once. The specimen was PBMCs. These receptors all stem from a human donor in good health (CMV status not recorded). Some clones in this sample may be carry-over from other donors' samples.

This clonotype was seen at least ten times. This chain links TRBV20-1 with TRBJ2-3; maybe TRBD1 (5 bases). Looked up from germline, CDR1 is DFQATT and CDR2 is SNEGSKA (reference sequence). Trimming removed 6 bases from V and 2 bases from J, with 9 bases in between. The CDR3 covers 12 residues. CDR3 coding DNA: TGCAGTGCAAGGGGAACCACAGATACGCAGTATTTT. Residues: CSARGTTDTQYF.

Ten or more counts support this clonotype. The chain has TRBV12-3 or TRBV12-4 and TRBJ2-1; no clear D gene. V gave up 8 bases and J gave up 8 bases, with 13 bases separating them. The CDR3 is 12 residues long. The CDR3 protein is CASSPRADEQFF. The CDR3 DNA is TGTGCCAGCTCCCCTAGGGCTGATGAGCAGTTCTTC.

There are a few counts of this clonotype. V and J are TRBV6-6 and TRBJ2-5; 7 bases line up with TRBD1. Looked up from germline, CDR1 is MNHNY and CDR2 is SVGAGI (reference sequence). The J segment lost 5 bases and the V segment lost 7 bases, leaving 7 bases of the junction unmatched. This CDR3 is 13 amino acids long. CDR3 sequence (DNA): TGTGCCAGCAACTCGCCGGGACAGGAGACCCAGTACTTC. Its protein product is CASNSPGQETQYF.

CDR3 sequence reads: CASSSSRGSEQFF. The CDR3 DNA reads as TGTGCCAGCAGCTCCTCCCGCGGGAGTGAGCAGTTCTTC. The chain links TRBV7-3 to TRBJ2-1; 7 positions agree with TRBD2. This CDR3 spans 13 amino acids. Germline V lookup: CDR1 SGHTA, CDR2 FQGTGA. With 4 bases clipped from V and 9 bases from J, the junction kept 6 bases outside the gene matches. Variable domain in full (rest from reference TRBV7-3 and TRBJ2-1): GAGVSQTPSNKVTEKGKYVELRCDPISGHTALYWYRQSLGQGPEFLIYFQGTGAADDSGLPNDRFFAVRPEGSVSTLKIQRTERGDSAVYLCASSSSRGSEQFFGPGTRLTVL.

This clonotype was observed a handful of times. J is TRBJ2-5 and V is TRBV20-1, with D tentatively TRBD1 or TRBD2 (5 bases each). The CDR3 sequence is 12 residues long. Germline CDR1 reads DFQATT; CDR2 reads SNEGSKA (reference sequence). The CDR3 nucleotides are TGCAGCGCGAGGGGAACCCAAGAGACCCAGTACTTC. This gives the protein CSARGTQETQYF.

CDR3 residues: CSVGYNEQFF. CDR3 nucleotide sequence: TGCAGCGTTGGGTACAATGAGCAGTTCTTC. The V and J genes are TRBV29-1 and TRBJ2-1; D is uncertain. The germline V gene encodes CDR1 SQVTM and CDR2 ANQGSEA. This CDR3 has 10 amino acids. Between the trimmed V and J ends, which lost 4 bases and 4 bases, there was a span of 2 bases.

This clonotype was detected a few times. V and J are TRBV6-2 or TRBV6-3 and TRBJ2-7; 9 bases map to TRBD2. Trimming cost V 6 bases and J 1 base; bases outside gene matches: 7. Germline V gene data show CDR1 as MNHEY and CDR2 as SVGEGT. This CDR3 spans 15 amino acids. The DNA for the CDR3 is TGTGCCAGCAGACTCGGACTAGCGCTTTCCTACGAGCAGTACTTC. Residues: CASRLGLALSYEQYF.

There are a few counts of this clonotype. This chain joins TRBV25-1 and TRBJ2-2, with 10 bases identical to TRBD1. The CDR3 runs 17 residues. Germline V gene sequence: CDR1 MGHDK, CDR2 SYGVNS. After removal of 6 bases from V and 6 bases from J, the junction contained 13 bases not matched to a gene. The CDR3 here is CASRNTPGQGISGELFF. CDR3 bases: TGTGCCAGCAGAAATACTCCGGGACAGGGGATATCCGGGGAGCTGTTTTTT.